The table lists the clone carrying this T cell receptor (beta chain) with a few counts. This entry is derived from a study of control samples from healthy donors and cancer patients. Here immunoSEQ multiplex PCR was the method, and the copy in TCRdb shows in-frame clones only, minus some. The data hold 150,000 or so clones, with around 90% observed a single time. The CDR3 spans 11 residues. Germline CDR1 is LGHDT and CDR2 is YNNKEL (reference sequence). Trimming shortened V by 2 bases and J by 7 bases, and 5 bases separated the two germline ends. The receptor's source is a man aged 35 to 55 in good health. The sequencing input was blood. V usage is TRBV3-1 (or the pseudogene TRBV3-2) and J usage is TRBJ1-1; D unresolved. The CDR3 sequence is CASSQLHEAFF. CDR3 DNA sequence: TGTGCCAGCAGCCAACTGCATGAAGCTTTCTTT.